This T cell receptor (beta chain) was observed in a study of regulatory T cells in long-lasting Graves disease. Study observations and caveats: Patients with persistent Graves' had lower TCR diversity than newly diagnosed patients.

This CDR3 is 15 amino acids long. Trimming removed 2 bases from V and 0 bases from J, with 9 bases in between. From germline, CDR1 is SGHDT and CDR2 YYEEEE. Note on this clonotype: The antigen is undetermined.

Relying on iRepertoire HTBI primers and Arm-PCR of CDR3 regions, the team built TCR beta libraries. TCRdb redid the calling of the multiplex PCR reads with MiXCR, one entry per CDR3 protein. This table holds hundreds of thousands of distinct CDR3 sequences, less than 25% found once. Time point described: persistent/refractory GD, antithyroid drugs over 5 years with positive TRAb. With RNA extracted from PBMCs as input, the TCR library was made. The sequence came from a female donor with Graves disease. J is TRBJ2-4 and V is TRBV5-6; D ambiguous. Sequenced material: peripheral blood mononuclear cells (PBMCs), taken when the disease was refractory, from a patient treated with antithyroid drugs. CDR3 sequence reads: CASSLRRLAKNIQYF. The CDR3 bases are TGTGCCAGCAGCTTACGTAGGTTAGCCAAAAACATTCAGTACTTC.